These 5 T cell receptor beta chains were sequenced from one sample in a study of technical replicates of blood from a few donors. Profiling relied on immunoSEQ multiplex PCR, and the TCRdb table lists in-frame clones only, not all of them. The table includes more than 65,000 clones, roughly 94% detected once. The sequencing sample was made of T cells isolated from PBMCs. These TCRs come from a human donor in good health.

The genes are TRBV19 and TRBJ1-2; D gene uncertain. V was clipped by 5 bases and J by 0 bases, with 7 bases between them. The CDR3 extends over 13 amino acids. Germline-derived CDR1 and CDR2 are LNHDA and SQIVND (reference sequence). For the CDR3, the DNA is TGTGCCAGTAGTCTCCAGACTAACTATGGCTACACCTTC. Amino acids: CASSLQTNYGYTF.

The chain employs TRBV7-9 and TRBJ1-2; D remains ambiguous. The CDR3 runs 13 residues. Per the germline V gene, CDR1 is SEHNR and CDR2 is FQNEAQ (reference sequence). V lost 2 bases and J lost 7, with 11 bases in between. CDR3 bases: TGTGCCAGCAGCTTATCTGTCCCCCCTGGCTACACCTTC. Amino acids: CASSLSVPPGYTF.

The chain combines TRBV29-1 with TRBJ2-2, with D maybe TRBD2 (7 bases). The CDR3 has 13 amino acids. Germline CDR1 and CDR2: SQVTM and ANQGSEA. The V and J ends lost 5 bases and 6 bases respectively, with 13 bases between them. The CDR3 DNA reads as TGCAGCGTTAGGGGGGGTGGCGCCGGGGAGCTGTTTTTT. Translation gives CSVRGGGAGELFF.

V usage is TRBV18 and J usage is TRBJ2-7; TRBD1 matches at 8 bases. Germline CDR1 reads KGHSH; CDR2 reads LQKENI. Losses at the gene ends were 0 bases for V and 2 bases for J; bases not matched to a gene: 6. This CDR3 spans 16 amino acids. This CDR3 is CASSPPDRAFTYEQYF. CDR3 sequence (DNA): TGTGCCAGCTCACCACCGGACAGGGCATTTACCTACGAGCAGTACTTC.

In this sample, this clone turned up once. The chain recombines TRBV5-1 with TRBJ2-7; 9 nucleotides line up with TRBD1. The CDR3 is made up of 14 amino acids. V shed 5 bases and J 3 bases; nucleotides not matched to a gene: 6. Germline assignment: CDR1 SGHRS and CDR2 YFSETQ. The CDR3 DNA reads TGCGCCAGCAGACCCGGGACAGGGCTCTACGAGCAGTACTTC. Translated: CASRPGTGLYEQYF. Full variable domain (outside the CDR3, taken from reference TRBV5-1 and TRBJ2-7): KAGVTQTPRYLIKTRGQQVTLSCSPISGHRSVSWYQQTPGQGLQFLFEYFSETQRNKGNFPGRFSGRQFSNSRSEMNVSTLELGDSALYLCASRPGTGLYEQYFGPGTRLTVT.